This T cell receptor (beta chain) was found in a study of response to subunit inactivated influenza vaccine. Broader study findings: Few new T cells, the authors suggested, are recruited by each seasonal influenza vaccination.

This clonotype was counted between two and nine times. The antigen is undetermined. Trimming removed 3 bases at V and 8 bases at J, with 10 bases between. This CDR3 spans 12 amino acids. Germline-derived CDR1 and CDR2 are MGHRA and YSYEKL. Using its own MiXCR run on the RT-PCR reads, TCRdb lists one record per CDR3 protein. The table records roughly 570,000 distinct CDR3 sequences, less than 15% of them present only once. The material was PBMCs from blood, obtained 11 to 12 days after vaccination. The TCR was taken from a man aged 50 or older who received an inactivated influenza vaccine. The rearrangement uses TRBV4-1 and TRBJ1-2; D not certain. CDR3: CASSQGGSGYTF. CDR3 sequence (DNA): TGCGCCAGCAGCCAGGGTGGGTCCGGCTACACCTTC.